This T cell receptor beta chain was found in a study of response to subunit inactivated influenza vaccine. One entry per CDR3 protein, called by TCRdb with MiXCR from the RT-PCR reads. The repertoire holds about 570,000 distinct CDR3 sequences, with approximately 10% as singletons. V lost 6 bases, J lost 3 bases, and 12 bases lay in between. CDR1 SNHLY and CDR2 FYNNEI come from the germline V gene. This CDR3 region has 14 residues. The same data also contributed to another study, on T cells expressing NK-cell markers. As reported in that work: Generation of TCR beta cDNA was performed by 5'RACE template switching incorporating UMIs. Underlying the TCR beta repertoires were sorted CD3+CD56+NKG2C+, CD3+CD56+NKG2C- and CD3+CD56-NKG2C+ T cells. Among the eight sequenced donors, seven tested HCMV-seropositive and one tested seronegative. The CD3+CD56-NKG2C+ fraction of a handful of donors was likewise dominated by these clonotypes. Whether expanded NKG2C+ T cell clones were HCMV-specific remained unclear.

This sample comprised PBMCs from blood, obtained on the day of vaccination. V is TRBV2 and J is TRBJ2-1; TRBD1 might be the D (5 bases). The sequence came from a middle-aged man who received an inactivated influenza vaccine. The CDR3 DNA is TGTGCCAGCAGCGTCCTCAGGGACTACAATGAGCAGTTCTTC. Translated, it gives CASSVLRDYNEQFF.